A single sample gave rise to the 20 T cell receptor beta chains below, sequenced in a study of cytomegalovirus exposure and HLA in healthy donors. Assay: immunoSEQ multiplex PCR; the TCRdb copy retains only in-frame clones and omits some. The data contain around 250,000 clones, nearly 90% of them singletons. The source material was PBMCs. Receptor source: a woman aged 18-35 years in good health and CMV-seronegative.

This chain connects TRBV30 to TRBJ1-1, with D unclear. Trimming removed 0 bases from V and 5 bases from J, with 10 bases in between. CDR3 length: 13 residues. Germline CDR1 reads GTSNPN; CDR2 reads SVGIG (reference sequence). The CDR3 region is CAWSVATGTEAFF. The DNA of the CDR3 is TGTGCCTGGAGTGTCGCGACTGGGACTGAAGCTTTCTTT. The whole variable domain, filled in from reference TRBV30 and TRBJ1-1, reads SQTIHQWPATLVQPVGSPLSLECTVEGTSNPNLYWYRQAAGRGLQLLFYSVGIGQISSEVPQNLSASRPQDRQFILSSKKLLLSDSGFYLCAWSVATGTEAFFGQGTRLTVV.

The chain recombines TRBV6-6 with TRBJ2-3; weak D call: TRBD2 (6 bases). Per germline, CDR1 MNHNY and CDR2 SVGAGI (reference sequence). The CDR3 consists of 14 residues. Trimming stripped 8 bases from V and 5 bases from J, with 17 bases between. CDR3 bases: TGTGCCAGCGAAGGAGGGCAGGGAGGAGATACGCAGTATTTT. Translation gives CASEGGQGGDTQYF.

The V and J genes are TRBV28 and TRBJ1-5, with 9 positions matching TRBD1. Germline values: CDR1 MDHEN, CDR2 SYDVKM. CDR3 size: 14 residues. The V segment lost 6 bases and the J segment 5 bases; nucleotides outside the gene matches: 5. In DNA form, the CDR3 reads TGTGCCAGCAGGATTACAGGGGGCTATCAGCCCCAGCATTTT. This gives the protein CASRITGGYQPQHF.

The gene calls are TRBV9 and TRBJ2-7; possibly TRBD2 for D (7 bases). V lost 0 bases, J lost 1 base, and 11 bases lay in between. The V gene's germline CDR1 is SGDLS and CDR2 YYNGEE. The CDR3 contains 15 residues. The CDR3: CASSVGRGGSYEQYF. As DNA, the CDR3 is TGTGCCAGCAGCGTAGGCAGGGGAGGGTCCTACGAGCAGTACTTC.

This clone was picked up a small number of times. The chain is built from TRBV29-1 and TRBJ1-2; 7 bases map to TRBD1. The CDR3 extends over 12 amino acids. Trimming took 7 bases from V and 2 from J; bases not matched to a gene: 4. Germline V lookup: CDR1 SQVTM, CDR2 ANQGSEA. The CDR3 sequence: CSDTQGNYGYTF. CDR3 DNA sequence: TGCAGCGATACACAGGGGAACTATGGCTACACCTTC.

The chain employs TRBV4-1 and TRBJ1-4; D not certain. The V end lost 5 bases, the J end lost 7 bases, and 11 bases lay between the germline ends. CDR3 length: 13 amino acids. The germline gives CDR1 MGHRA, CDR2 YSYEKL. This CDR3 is CASSFPGPEKLFF. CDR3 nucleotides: TGCGCCAGCAGCTTCCCGGGTCCTGAAAAACTGTTTTTT.

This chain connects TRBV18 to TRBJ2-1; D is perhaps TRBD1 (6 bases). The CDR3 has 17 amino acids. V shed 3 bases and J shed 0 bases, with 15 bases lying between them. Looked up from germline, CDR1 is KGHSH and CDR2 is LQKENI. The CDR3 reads CASSPGQGRSSYNEQFF. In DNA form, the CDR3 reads TGTGCCAGCTCACCGGGGCAGGGGCGTAGCTCCTACAATGAGCAGTTCTTC.

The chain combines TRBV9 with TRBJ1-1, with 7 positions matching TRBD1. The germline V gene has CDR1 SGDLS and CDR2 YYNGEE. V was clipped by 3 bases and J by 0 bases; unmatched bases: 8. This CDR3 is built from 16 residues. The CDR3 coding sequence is TGTGCCAGCAGCGACCGCCTAGGGGGCGTGAACACTGAAGCTTTCTTT. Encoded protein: CASSDRLGGVNTEAFF.

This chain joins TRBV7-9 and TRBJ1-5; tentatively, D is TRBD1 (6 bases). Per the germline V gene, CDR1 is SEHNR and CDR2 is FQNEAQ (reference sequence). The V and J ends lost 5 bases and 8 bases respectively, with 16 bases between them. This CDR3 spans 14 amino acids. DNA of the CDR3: TGTGCCAGCAGCGATATCAACAGGGCAGAGCCCCAGCATTTT. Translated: CASSDINRAEPQHF.

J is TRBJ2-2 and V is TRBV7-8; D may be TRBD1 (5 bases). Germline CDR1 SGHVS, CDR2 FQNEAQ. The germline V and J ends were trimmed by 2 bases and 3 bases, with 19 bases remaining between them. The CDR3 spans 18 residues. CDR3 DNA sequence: TGTGCCAGCAGCTTAATGCTATCAGGGCTAACTCACACCGGGGAGCTGTTTTTT. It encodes CASSLMLSGLTHTGELFF. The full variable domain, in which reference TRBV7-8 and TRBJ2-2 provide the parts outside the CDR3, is GAGVSQSPRYKVAKRGQDVALRCDPISGHVSLFWYQQALGQGPEFLTYFQNEAQLDKSGLPSDRFFAERPEGSVSTLKIQRTQQEDSAVYLCASSLMLSGLTHTGELFFGEGSRLTVL.

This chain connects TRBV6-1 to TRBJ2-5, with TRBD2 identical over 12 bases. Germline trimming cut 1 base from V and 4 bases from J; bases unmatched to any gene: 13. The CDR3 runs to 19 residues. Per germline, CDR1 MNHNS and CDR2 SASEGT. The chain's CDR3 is CASSEGWASGGAFGETQYF. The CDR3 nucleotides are TGTGCCAGCAGTGAAGGTTGGGCTAGCGGGGGGGCCTTTGGAGAGACCCAGTACTTC.

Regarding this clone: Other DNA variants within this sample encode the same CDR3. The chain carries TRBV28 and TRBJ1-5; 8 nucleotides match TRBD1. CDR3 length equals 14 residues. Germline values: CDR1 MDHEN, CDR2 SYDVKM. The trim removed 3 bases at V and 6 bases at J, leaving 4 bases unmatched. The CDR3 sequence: CASSFGQGGQPQHF. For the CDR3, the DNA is TGTGCCAGCAGTTTCGGACAGGGCGGTCAGCCCCAGCATTTT.

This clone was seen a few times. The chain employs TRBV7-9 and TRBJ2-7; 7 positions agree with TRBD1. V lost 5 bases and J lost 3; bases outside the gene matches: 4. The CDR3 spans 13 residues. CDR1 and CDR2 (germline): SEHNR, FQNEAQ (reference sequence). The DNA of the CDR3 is TGTGCCAGCAGCCACGGGGACAGCTACGAGCAGTACGTC. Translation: CASSHGDSYEQYV.

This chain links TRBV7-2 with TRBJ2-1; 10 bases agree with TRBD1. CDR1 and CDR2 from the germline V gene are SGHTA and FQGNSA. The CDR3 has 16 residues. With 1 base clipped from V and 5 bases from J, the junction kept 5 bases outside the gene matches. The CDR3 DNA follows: TGTGCCAGCAGCTTAGACGGGACAGGGGTTCACAATGAGCAGTTCTTC. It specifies CASSLDGTGVHNEQFF.

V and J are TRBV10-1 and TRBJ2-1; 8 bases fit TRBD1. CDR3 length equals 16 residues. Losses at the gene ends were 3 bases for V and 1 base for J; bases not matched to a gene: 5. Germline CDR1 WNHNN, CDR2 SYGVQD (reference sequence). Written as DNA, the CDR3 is TGCGCCAGCAGTGACGGCAGGGGGCAATCCTACAATGAGCAGTTCTTC. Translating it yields CASSDGRGQSYNEQFF.

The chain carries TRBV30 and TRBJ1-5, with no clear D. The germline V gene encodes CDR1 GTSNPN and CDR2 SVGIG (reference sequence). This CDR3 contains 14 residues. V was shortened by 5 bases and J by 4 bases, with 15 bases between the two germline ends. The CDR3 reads CAWGTVGPNQPQHF. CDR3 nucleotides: TGTGCCTGGGGTACAGTAGGTCCGAATCAGCCCCAGCATTTT. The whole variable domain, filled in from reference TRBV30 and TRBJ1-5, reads SQTIHQWPATLVQPVGSPLSLECTVEGTSNPNLYWYRQAAGRGLQLLFYSVGIGQISSEVPQNLSASRPQDRQFILSSKKLLLSDSGFYLCAWGTVGPNQPQHFGDGTRLSIL.

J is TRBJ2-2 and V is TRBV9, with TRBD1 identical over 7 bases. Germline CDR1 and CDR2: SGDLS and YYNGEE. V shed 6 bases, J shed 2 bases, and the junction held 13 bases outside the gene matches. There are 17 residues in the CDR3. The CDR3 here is CASKSPTRQGNTGELFF. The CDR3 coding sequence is TGTGCCAGCAAGTCCCCGACGCGACAGGGCAACACCGGGGAGCTGTTTTTT.

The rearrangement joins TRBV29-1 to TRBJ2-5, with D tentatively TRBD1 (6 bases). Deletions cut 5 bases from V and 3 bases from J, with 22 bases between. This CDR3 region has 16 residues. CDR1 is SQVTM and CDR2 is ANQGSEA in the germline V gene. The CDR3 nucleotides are TGCAGCGTTCCCTCCGGGCAGGGGTCATGGGAAGAGACCCAGTACTTC. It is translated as CSVPSGQGSWEETQYF.

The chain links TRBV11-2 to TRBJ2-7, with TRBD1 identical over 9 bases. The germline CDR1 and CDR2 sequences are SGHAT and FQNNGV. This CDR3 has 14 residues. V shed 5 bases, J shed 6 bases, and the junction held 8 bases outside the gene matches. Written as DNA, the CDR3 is TGTGCCAGCAGCATCGGGACAGGGTGGCCCGAGCAGTACGTC. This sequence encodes CASSIGTGWPEQYV.

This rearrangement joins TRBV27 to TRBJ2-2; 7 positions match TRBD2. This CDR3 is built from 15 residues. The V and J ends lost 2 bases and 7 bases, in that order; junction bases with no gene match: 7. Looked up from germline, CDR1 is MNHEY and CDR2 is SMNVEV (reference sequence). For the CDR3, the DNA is TGTGCCAGCAGTTTAGCCCTTTCTAGCGGCGGGGAGCTGTTTTTT. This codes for CASSLALSSGGELFF.